This TCR beta chain was documented in a study of T cell repertoires in cytomegalovirus infection. Notes on this clonotype: Its specificity is not known.

One entry per CDR3 protein results from TCRdb running MiXCR on the reads. There are hundreds of thousands of distinct CDR3 sequences in the sample; around 35% occur only once, and 15% to 20% lies in the top ten. CDR3 length: 15 residues. With 5 bases clipped from V and 11 bases from J, the junction kept 15 bases outside the gene matches. The germline V gene encodes CDR1 SGHKS and CDR2 YYEKEE (reference sequence). The receptor comes from a human donor in good health (CMV status not recorded). Some clones in this sample may be carry-over from other donors' samples. Sequenced here: cultured PBMCs, sampled from culture after CMV antigen stimulation. The genes are TRBV5-5 and TRBJ1-5; TRBD1 matches at 8 bases. The CDR3 is CASSYYGTGAGSQHF. In DNA form, the CDR3 reads TGTGCCAGCAGTTACTACGGGACAGGCGCCGGTTCCCAGCATTTT.